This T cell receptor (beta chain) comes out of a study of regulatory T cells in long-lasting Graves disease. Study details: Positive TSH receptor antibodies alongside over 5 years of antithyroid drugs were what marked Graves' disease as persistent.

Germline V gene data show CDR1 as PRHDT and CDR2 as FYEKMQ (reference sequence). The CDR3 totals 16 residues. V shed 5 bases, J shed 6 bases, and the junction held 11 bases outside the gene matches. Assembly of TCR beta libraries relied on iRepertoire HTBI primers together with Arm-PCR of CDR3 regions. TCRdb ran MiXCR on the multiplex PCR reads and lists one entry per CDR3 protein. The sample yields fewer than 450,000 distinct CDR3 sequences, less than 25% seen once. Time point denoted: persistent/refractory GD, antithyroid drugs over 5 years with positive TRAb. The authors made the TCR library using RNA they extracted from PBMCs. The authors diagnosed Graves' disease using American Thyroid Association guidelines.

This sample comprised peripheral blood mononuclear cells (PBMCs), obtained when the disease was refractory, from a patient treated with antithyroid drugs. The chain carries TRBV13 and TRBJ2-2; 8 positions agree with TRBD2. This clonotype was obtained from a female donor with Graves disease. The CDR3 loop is CASSPSGREVSGELFF. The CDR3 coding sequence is TGTGCCAGCAGCCCATCCGGGCGGGAGGTTTCCGGGGAGCTGTTTTTT.